These 2 T cell receptor beta chains were sequenced from one sample in a study of blood T cells in healthy people across ages (dated by TCRdb to between 2014 and 2017). Libraries were made using 5' RACE. Data came from an Illumina HiSeq 2500. A second PCR of about 6 to 12 cycles was run with a J-beta primer mix and a sample-barcoded 5' primer. TCRdb reprocessing: public reads trimmed at Q25 with fastp, clones called with MiXCR, in-frame beta chains kept. Identical CDR3 proteins give one entry, which carries the most common genes and DNA. This sample holds roughly 1,500,000 distinct CDR3 sequences; about 35% were observed only once. The ten largest clonotypes hold 10% to 12% of the sample. The sample was blood. The receptors were sampled from a woman younger than 45 in good health.

The sample holds a few counts of this clonotype. V and J are TRBV2 and TRBJ2-5, with 11 bases identical to TRBD2. The germline V gene encodes CDR1 SNHLY and CDR2 FYNNEI. There are 16 residues in the CDR3. V was pared by 7 bases and J by 5 bases, with 12 bases of the junction left unmatched. CDR3 nucleotides: TGTGCCAGCAACGAGGGGCGTAGCGGGGGGGCGGAGACCCAGTACTTC. Translating gives CASNEGRSGGAETQYF. Based on the CDR3 plus reference TRBV2 and TRBJ2-5, the full variable domain is EPEVTQTPSHQVTQMGQEVILRCVPISNHLYFYWYRQILGQKVEFLVSFYNNEISEKSEIFDDQFSVERPDGSNFTLKIRSTKLEDSAMYFCASNEGRSGGAETQYFGPGTRLLVL.

The rearrangement joins TRBV6-1 to TRBJ1-6, with D perhaps matching TRBD1 (5 bases). CDR1 and CDR2 (germline): MNHNS, SASEGT. This CDR3 has 15 residues. V lost 6 bases and J lost 0, with 9 bases in between. CDR3 DNA: TGTGCCAGCAGGGCCAGGGACTCCTATAATTCACCCCTCCACTTT. Encoded protein: CASRARDSYNSPLHF.